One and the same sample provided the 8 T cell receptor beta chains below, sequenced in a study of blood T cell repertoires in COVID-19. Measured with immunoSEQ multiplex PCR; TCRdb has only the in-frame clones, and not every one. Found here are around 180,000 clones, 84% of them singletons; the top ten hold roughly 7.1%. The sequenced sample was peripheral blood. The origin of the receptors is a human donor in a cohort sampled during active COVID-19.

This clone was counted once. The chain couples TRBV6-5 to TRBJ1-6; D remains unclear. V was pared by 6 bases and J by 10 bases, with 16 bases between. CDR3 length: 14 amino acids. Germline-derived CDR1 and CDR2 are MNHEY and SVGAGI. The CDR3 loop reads CASSLDKAASPLHF. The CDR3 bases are TGTGCCAGCAGCTTGGATAAAGCGGCCTCACCCCTCCACTTT.

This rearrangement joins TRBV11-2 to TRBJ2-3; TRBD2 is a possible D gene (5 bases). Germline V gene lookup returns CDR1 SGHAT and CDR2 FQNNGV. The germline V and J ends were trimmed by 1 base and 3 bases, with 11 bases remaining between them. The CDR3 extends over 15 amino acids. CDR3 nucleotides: TGTGCCAGCAGCTTAGCGGGGATAGAGACAGATACGCAGTATTTT. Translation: CASSLAGIETDTQYF.

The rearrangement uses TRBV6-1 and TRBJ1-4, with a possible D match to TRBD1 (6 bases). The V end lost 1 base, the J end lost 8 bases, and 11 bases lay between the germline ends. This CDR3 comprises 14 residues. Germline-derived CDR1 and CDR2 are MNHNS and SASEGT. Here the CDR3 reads CASSEDRVGEKLFF. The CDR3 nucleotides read TGTGCCAGCAGTGAAGACAGGGTAGGGGAAAAACTGTTTTTT.

The CDR3 here is CATSRDAGTMVQYF. The CDR3 bases are TGTGCCACCAGCAGGGACGCCGGGACTATGGTCCAGTACTTC. The rearrangement uses TRBV15 and TRBJ2-5, with 7 bases fitting TRBD2. CDR1 is LNHNV and CDR2 is YYDKDF in the germline V gene (reference sequence). The CDR3 consists of 14 residues. The V gene end was trimmed by 3 bases and the J gene end by 10 bases; junction bases not matched to a gene: 11.

In DNA, the CDR3 is TGTGCCAGCAGTTTTCCCTCGGGCACTGAAGCTTTCTTT. Translated: CASSFPSGTEAFF. This rearrangement joins TRBV12-3 or TRBV12-4 to TRBJ1-1; D gene unclear. This CDR3 region has 13 residues. The V end lost 3 bases, the J end lost 4 bases, and 9 bases lay between the germline ends.

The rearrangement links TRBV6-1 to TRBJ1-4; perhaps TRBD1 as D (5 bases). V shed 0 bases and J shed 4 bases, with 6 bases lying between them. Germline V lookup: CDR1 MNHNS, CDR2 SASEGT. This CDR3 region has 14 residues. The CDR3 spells CASSEAGVNEKLFF. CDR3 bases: TGTGCCAGCAGTGAAGCAGGGGTTAATGAAAAACTGTTTTTT.

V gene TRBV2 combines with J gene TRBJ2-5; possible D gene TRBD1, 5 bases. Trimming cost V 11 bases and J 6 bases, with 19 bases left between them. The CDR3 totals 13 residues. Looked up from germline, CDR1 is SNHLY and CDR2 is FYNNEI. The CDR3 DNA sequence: TGTGCCGCCCAAAACCCCCAGGGAAAGACCCAGTACTTC. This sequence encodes CAAQNPQGKTQYF.

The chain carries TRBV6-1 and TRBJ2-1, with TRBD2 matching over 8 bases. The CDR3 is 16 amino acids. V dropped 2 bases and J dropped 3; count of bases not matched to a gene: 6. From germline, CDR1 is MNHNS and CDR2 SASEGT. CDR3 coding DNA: TGTGCCAGCAGTGAAATACGGGGGGGCCACTACAATGAGCAGTTCTTC. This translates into CASSEIRGGHYNEQFF.